The 5 T cell receptor beta chains below come from one sample, sequenced in a study of blood T cell repertoires in COVID-19. TCRdb keeps only in-frame clones here, not all; method: immunoSEQ multiplex PCR. The repertoire consists of some 330,000 clones, with roughly 80% occurring once and the leading ten covering approximately 5%. The specimen was PBMCs or T cells enriched from blood (not recorded which). Receptor source: a woman between 50 and 59 years old who had recovered from COVID-19.

The gene calls are TRBV7-2 and TRBJ2-1; 8 bases map to TRBD2. The V gene end was trimmed by 6 bases and the J gene end by 8 bases; junction bases not matched to a gene: 15. This CDR3 has 16 amino acids. CDR1 and CDR2 (germline): SGHTA, FQGNSA. The CDR3 protein is CASSHKYSGGNDEQFF. As DNA, the CDR3 is TGTGCCAGCAGTCATAAGTACTCGGGGGGGAACGATGAGCAGTTCTTC.

The J gene is TRBJ1-1, the V gene TRBV19; 7 bases agree with TRBD1. Trimming removed 8 bases from V and 6 bases from J; junction bases left unmatched: 9. Per germline, CDR1 LNHDA and CDR2 SQIVND (reference sequence). The CDR3 totals 13 residues. CDR3 sequence reads: CASLGQQLSEAFF. The CDR3 region has the DNA TGTGCCAGTCTGGGACAGCAACTCTCTGAAGCTTTCTTT.

This chain connects TRBV10-3 to TRBJ2-7, with a weak D call TRBD1 (5 bases). V was pared by 6 bases and J by 2 bases, with 11 bases between. CDR1 ENHRY and CDR2 SYGVKD come from the germline V gene. CDR3 length equals 13 residues. DNA for the CDR3: TGTGCCATCAGGGACACCGGTGCCTACGAGCAGTACTTC. This encodes CAIRDTGAYEQYF.

This clone was seen once. The chain carries TRBV6-2 or TRBV6-3 and TRBJ2-7; 8 positions agree with TRBD1. The CDR3 extends over 17 amino acids. Germline CDR1 reads MNHEY; CDR2 reads SVGEGT. V was pared by 4 bases and J by 2 bases, with 13 bases of the junction left unmatched. The CDR3 nucleotides are TGTGCCAGCAGTTTCCCGAATCCCGGGACAGGAGCCTACGAGCAGTACTTC. Protein product: CASSFPNPGTGAYEQYF.

This sequence joins TRBV5-6 and TRBJ2-1, with 9 bases matching TRBD2. Trimming took 3 bases from V and 6 from J; bases not matched to a gene: 13. The CDR3 loop spans 17 amino acids. Germline V gene data show CDR1 as SGHDT and CDR2 as YYEEEE. The CDR3 sequence is CASSSMARTSASNEQFF. The CDR3, as DNA: TGTGCCAGCAGCTCTATGGCACGGACTAGCGCGTCCAATGAGCAGTTCTTC.